This T cell receptor beta chain was obtained from a study of T cell responses to AZD1222 COVID-19 vaccine. The V and J ends lost 7 bases and 3 bases respectively, with 8 bases between them. Germline V gives CDR1 SNHLY, CDR2 FYNNEI. The CDR3 covers 12 residues. Sequenced by immunoSEQ multiplex PCR; TCRdb stores in-frame clones only, minus some. The table includes over 15,000 clones, about 90% detected once. Sequences were derived from peripheral blood, sampled 28 days after the second AZD1222 dose. The gene calls are TRBV2 and TRBJ2-3; unclear D gene. The source of this sequence is an adult who received the AZD1222 COVID-19 vaccine. As DNA, the CDR3 is TGTGCCAGCAACCTTGCAACAGATACGCAGTATTTT. It yields the protein CASNLATDTQYF.